The clone carrying this T cell receptor beta chain showed up just a few times. Its specificity is unknown. With a J-beta primer mix and a sample-barcoded 5' primer, a second PCR ran about 6 to 11 cycles. TCRdb reanalysed the 5' RACE reads using MiXCR and keeps one entry per CDR3 protein. Among hundreds of thousands of distinct CDR3 sequences, under 65% were seen once, and the ten largest hold approximately 12%. Unmatched junction bases numbered 12, after V lost 4 bases and J lost 8 bases. The CDR3 is made up of 16 amino acids. In germline, CDR1 is SGHRS, CDR2 YFSETQ. The data derive from a study of blood T cells in healthy people across ages. The overall study: Template-switching capture recovered about one barcoded beta molecule per two T cells. Study-level points and caveats: Whereas aged donors had fewer naive CD4+ cells, long-lived donors had more of them and higher diversity. Diversity estimates drawn from one million T cells were deemed underestimates.

Material for sequencing was blood. This TCR came from an elderly woman in good health. The gene calls are TRBV5-1 and TRBJ2-1; 10 nucleotides line up with TRBD2. The CDR3 loop is CASSGATSGKGYEQFF. CDR3 in DNA: TGCGCCAGCAGCGGGGCAACTAGCGGGAAGGGCTATGAGCAGTTCTTC. The entire variable domain, with the rest obtained from reference TRBV5-1 and TRBJ2-1, is as follows: KAGVTQTPRYLIKTRGQQVTLSCSPISGHRSVSWYQQTPGQGLQFLFEYFSETQRNKGNFPGRFSGRQFSNSRSEMNVSTLELGDSALYLCASSGATSGKGYEQFFGPGTRLTVL.